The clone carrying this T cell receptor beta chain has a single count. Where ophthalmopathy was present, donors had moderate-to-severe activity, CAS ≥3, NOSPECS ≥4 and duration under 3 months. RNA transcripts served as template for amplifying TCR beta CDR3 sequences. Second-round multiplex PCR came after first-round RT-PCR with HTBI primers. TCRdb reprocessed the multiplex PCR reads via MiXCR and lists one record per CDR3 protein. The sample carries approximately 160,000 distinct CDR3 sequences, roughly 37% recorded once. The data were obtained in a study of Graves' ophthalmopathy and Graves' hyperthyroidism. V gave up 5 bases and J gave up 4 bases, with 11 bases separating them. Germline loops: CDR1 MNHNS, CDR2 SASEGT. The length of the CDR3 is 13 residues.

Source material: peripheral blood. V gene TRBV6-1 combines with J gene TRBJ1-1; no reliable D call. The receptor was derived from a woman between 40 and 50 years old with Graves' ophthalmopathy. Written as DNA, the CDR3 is TGTGCCAGCAGTCAAGACCGGGTCACTGAAGCTTTCTTT. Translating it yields CASSQDRVTEAFF.